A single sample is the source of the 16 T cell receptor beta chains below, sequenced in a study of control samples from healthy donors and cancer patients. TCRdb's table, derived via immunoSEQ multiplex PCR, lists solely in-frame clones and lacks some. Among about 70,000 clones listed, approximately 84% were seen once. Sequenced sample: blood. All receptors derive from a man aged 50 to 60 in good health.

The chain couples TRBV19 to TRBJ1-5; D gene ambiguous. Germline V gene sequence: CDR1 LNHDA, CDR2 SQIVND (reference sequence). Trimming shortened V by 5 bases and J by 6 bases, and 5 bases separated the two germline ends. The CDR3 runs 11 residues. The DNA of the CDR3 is TGTGCCAGTAGTTCGGGTCAGCCCCAGCATTTT. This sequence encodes CASSSGQPQHF.

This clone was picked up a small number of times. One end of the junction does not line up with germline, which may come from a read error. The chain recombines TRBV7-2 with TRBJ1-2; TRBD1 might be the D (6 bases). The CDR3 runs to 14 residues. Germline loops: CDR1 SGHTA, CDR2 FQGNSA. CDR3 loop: CASSLAPLQGGYTF. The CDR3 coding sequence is TGTGCCAGCAGCCTAGCCCCCTTACAGGGTGGCTACACCTTC.

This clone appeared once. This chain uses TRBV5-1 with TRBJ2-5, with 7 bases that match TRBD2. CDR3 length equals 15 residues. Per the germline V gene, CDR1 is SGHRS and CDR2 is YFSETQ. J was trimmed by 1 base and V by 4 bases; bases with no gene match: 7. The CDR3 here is CASSKSSGFQETQYF. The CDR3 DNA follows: TGCGCCAGCAGCAAATCTAGCGGTTTCCAAGAGACCCAGTACTTC. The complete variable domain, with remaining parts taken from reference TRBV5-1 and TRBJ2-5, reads KAGVTQTPRYLIKTRGQQVTLSCSPISGHRSVSWYQQTPGQGLQFLFEYFSETQRNKGNFPGRFSGRQFSNSRSEMNVSTLELGDSALYLCASSKSSGFQETQYFGPGTRLLVL.

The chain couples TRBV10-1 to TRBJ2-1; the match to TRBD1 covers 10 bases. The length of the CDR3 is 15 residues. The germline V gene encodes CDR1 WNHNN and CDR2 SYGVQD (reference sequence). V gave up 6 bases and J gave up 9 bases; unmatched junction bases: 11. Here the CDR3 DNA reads TGCGCCAGCAGCCGAGGACAGGGGGGATATAGTGAGCAGTTCTTC. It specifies CASSRGQGGYSEQFF.

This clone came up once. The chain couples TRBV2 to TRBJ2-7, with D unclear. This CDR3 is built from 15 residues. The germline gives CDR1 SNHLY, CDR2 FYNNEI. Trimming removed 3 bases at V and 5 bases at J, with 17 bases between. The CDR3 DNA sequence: TGTGCCAGCAGTGACTACCGCGGCCTAAGGAACGAGCAGTACTTC. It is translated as CASSDYRGLRNEQYF.

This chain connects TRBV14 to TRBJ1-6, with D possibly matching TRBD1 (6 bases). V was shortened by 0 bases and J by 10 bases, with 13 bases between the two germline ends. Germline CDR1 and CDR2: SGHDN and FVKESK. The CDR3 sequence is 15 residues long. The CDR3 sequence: CASSQESGQFSPLHF. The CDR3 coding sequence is TGTGCCAGCAGCCAAGAGTCGGGACAATTCTCACCCCTCCACTTT.

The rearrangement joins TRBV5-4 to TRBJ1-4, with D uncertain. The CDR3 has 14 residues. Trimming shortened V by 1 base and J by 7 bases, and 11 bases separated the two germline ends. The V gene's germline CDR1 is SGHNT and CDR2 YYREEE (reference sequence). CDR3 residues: CASSLSGGTEKLFF. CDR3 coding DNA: TGTGCCAGCAGCTTGAGTGGTGGTACTGAAAAACTGTTTTTT.

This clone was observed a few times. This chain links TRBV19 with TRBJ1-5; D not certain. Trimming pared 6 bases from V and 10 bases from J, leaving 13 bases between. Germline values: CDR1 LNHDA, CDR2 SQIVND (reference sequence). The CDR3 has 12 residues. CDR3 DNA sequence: TGTGCCAGTAGCTTACGCGGTCGCCCCCAGCATTTT. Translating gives CASSLRGRPQHF.

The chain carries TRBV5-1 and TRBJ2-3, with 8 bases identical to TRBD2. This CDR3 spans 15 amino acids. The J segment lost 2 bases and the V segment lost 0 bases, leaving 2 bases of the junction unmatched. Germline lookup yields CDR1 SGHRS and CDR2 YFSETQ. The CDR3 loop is CASSLGGGYTDTQYF. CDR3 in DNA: TGCGCCAGCAGCTTGGGCGGGGGGTACACAGATACGCAGTATTTT.

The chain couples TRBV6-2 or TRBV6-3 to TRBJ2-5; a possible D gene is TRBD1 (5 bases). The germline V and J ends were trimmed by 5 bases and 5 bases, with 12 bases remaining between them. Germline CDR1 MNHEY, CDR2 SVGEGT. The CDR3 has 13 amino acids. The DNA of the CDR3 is TGTGCCAGCAGTAGGGGCAAATTGGAGACCCAGTACTTC. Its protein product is CASSRGKLETQYF.

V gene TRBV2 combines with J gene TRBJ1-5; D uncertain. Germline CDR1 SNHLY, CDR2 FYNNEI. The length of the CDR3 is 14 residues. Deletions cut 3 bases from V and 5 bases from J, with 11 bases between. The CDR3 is CASSDLGFHQPQHF. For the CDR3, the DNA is TGTGCCAGCAGTGACTTGGGATTTCATCAGCCCCAGCATTTT.

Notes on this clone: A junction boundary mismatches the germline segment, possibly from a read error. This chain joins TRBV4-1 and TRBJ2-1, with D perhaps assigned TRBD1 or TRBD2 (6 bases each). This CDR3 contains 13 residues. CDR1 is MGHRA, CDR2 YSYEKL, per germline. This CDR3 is CASSQDRGVPSLF. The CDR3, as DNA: TGCGCCAGCAGCCAAGATAGGGGGGTCCCGAGTCTCTTC.

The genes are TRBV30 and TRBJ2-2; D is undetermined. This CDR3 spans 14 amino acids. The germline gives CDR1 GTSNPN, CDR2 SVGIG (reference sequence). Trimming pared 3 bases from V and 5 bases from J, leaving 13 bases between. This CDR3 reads CAWRGNWVTGELFF. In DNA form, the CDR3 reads TGTGCCTGGAGAGGGAATTGGGTTACCGGGGAGCTGTTTTTT.

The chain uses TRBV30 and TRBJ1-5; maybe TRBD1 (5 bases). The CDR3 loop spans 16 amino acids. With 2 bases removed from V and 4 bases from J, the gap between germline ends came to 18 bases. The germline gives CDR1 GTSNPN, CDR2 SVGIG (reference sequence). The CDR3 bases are TGTGCCTGGAGTAAATACGGGGGGGATCCTAATCAGCCCCAGCATTTT. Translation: CAWSKYGGDPNQPQHF.

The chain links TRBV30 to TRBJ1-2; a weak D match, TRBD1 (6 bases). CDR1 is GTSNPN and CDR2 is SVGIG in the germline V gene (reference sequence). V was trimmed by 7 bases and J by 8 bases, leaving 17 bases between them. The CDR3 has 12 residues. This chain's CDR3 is CAYEGGWRGYTF. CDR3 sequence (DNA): TGTGCCTACGAAGGGGGGTGGCGGGGCTACACCTTC.

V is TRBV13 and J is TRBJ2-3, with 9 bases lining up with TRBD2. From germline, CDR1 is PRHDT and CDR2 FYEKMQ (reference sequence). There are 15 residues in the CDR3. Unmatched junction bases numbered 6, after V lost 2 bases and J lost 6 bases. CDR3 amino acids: CASSLRTSGFDTQYF. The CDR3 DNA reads TGTGCCAGCAGCTTACGAACTAGCGGGTTCGATACGCAGTATTTT.